The present TCR beta chain was sequenced within a study of multiple sclerosis patients with progressive multifocal leukoencephalopathy. Findings and limits, study-wide: Clones expanded at PML were already present before and during natalizumab.

Regarding time point: more than five months of natalizumab therapy. Assay used: immunoSEQ multiplex PCR; TCRdb lists only in-frame clones, some missing. The table includes about 30,000 clones, roughly nine tenths detected once. The CDR3 length is 12 residues. V was pared by 5 bases and J by 4 bases, with 0 bases of the junction left unmatched. Germline-derived CDR1 and CDR2 are SGHTA and FQGTGA. Worth noting for this clone: Its antigen is not known.

This clonotype originated in a human donor with multiple sclerosis. The chain links TRBV7-3 to TRBJ1-2; 8 bases line up with TRBD1. The sample consisted of PBMCs, taken from a patient treated with natalizumab. The CDR3 DNA reads TGTGCCAGCAGCGGACAGGGCTATGGCTACACCTTC. Its protein product is CASSGQGYGYTF.